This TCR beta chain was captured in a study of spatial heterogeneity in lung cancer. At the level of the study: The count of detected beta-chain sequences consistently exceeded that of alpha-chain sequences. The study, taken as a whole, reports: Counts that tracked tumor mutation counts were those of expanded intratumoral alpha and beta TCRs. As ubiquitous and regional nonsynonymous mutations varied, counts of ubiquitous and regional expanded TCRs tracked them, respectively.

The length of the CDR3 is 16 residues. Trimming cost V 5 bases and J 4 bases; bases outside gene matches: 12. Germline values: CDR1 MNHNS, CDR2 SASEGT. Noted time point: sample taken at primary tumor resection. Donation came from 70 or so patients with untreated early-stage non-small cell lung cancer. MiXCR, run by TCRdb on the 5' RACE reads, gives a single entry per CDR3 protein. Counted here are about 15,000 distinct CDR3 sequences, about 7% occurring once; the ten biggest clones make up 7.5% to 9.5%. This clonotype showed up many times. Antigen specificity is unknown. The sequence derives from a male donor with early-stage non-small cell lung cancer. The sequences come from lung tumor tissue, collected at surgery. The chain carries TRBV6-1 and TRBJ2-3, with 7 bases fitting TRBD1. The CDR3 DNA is TGTGCCAGCAGTACCTACAGGGGTTTAGGCGCAGATACGCAGTATTTT. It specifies CASSTYRGLGADTQYF.